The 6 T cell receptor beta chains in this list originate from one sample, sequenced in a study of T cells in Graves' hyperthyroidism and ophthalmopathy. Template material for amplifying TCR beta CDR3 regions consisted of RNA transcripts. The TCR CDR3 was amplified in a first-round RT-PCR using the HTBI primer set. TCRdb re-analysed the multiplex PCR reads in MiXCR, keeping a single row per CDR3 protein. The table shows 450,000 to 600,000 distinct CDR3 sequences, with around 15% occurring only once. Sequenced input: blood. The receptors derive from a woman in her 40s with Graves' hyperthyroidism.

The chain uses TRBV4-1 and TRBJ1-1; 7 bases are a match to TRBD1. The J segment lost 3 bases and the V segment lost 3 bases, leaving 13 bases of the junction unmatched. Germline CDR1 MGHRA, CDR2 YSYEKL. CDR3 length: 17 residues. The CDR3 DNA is TGCGCCAGCAGCCACGAAGGGAGACAGGGACCAGACACTGAAGCTTTCTTT. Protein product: CASSHEGRQGPDTEAFF.

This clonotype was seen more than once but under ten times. DNA of the CDR3: TGTGCCTGGTCCCCGGGACTAGCGGTCTACGGGGAGACCCAGTACTTC. Protein sequence: CAWSPGLAVYGETQYF. The J gene is TRBJ2-5, the V gene TRBV30; 11 nucleotides match TRBD2. The V and J ends lost 5 bases and 5 bases, in that order; junction bases with no gene match: 13. There are 16 residues in the CDR3. Germline CDR1 reads GTSNPN; CDR2 reads SVGIG (reference sequence).

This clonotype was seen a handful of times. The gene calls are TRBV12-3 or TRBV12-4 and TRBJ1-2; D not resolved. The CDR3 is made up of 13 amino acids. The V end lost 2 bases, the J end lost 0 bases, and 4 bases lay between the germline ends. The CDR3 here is CASSLRSNYGYTF. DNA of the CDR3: TGTGCCAGCAGTTTAAGGTCTAACTATGGCTACACCTTC.

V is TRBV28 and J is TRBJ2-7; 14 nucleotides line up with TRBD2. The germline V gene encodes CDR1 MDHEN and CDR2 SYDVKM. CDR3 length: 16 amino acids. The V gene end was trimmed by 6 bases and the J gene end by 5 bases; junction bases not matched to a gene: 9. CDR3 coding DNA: TGTGCCAGCAGAACCGGGACTAGCGGGAGTGGGCACGAGCAGTACTTC. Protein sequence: CASRTGTSGSGHEQYF.

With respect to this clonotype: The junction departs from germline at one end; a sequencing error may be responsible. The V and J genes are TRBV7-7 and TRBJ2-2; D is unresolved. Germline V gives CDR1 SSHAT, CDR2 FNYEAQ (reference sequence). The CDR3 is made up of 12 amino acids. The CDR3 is CASSTQSGELFF. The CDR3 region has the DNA TGTGCTAGCAGCACCCAATCCGGGGAGCTGTTTTTT.

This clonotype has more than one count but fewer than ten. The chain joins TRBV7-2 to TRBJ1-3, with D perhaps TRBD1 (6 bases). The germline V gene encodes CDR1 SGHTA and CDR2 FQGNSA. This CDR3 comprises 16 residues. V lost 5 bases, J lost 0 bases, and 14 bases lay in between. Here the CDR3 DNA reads TGTGCCAGCAGCGCCCGTGGACAGAGCTCTGGAAACACCATATATTTT. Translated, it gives CASSARGQSSGNTIYF.